Listed here is a single T cell receptor (beta chain). This entry is derived from a study of long-term antiretroviral therapy in people with HIV. The CDR3 is made up of 16 amino acids. V lost 4 bases and J lost 0, with 10 bases in between. CDR1 is SNHLY, CDR2 FYNNEI, per germline. At the survey level, the v3.0 immunoSEQ assay was run. TCRdb's table, derived via immunoSEQ multiplex PCR, lists solely in-frame clones and lacks some. Of tens of thousands of clones in the sample, about four fifths are singletons; the top ten hold approximately 3.2%. The chain uses TRBV2 and TRBJ2-6; possible D gene TRBD1, 6 bases. This TCR came from a man younger than 35 with HIV. Sequencing was performed on unsorted PBMCs, taken 1.9 years after starting antiretroviral therapy. The CDR3 nucleotides read TGTGCCAGCAGTGTTGACAGGATCTCTGGGGCCAACGTCCTGACTTTC. Translated, it gives CASSVDRISGANVLTF.